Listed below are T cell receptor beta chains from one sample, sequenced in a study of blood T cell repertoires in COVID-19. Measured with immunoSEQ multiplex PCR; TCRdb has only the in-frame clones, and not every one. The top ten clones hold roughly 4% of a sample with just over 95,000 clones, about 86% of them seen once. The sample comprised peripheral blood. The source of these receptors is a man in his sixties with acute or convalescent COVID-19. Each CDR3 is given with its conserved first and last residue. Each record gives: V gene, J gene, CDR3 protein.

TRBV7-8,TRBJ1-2,CASSPDRNYGYTF
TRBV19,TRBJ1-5,CASSTHREGQPQHF
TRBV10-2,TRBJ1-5,CASSEGDRVHHQPQHF
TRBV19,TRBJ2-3,CASRASGATDTQYF
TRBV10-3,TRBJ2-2,CATLEREDTGELFF
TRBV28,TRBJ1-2,CASSPTDKARYGYTF
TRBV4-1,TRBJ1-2,CASSQPDREHRGYTF
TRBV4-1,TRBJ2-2,CASTLNPPTRNTGELFF
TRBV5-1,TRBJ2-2,CASSLDQGNTGELFF
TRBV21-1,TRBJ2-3,CASTPFVGGLDTQYF
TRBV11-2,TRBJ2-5,CASSPSLEKARETQYF
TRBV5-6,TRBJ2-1,CASSLRQGQEFF
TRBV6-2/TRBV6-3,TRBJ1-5,CASSSREGARFRGNQPQHF
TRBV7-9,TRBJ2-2,CASSSGQPGTGELFF
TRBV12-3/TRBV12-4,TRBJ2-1,CASSLSGGEQFF
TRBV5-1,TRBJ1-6,CASSSQSPDNSPLHF
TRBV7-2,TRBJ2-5,CASSLHILAGQETQYF
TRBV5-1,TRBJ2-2,CASSPGTANTGELFF
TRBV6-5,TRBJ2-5,CASRPTRTGETQYF
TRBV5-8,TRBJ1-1,CASSSGTSMNTEAFF
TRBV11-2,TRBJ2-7,CASSQTSGEQYF
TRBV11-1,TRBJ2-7,CASSIQNYEQYF
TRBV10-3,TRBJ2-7,CAISESQGAMIEQYF
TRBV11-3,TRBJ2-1,CASSQGSGTTGTGEQFF
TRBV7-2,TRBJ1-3,CASSPQGARGNTIYF
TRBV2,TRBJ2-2,CASSDGYGELFF
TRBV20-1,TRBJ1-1,CSARSDTEAFF